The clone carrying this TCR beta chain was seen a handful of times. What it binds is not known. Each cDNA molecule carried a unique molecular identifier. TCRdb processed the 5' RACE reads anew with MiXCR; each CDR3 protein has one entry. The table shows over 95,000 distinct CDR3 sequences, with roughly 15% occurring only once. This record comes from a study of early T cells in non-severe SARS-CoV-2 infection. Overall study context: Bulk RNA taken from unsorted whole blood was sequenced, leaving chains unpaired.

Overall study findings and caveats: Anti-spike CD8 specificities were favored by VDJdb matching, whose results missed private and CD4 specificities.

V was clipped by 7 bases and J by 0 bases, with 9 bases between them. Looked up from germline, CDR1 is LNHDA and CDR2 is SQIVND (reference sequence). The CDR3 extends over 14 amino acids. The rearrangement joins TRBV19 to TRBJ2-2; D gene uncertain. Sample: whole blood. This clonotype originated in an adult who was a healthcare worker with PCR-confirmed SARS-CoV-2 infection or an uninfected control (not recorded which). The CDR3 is CASNPSPNTGELFF. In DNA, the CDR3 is TGTGCCAGTAACCCCAGCCCGAACACCGGGGAGCTGTTTTTT.